This T cell receptor beta chain is drawn from a study of identical twins. TCRdb reanalysed the 5' RACE reads using MiXCR and keeps one entry per CDR3 protein. The table lists fewer than 500,000 distinct CDR3 sequences, about 13% of them singletons. General study results and limits: Whereas memory repertoires showed no such difference, abundant cord blood beta clonotypes carried fewer insertions.

This clonotype showed up just a few times. Its specificity is not known. These sequences were also reported in another study, on yellow fever vaccine responses in identical twins.

The receptor was isolated from a woman aged 18 to 35 in good health. The specimen sequenced was CD4+ T cells sorted from blood.

The CDR3 nucleotides are TGCAGCGTTGATAGGGCTGGGAAAACTGAAGCTTTCTTT. It yields the protein CSVDRAGKTEAFF. The chain has TRBV29-1 and TRBJ1-1; no reliable D call. CDR3 length: 13 residues. V was trimmed by 3 bases and J by 5 bases, leaving 13 bases between them. Germline V lookup: CDR1 SQVTM, CDR2 ANQGSEA.